This T cell receptor (beta chain) was profiled in a study of shared clonotypes between healthy human individuals. With 3 bases clipped from V and 5 bases from J, the junction kept 1 base outside the gene matches. Looked up from germline, CDR1 is SNHLY and CDR2 is FYNNEI. The CDR3 is 13 residues long. The table came from immunoSEQ multiplex PCR; TCRdb's copy has only in-frame clones and leaves some out. The sample includes about 600,000 clones, about 97% of them seen just once. Recent acute infections and vaccinations were absent in the healthy HIV-negative adult donors. The TCR comes from a woman in her twenties or thirties in good health. The V call is TRBV2, the J call TRBJ1-2; 9 nucleotides match TRBD1. Source material: naive CD4+ T cells sorted from blood. Indicated subset: CD45RA+ positively selected. CDR3 sequence reads: CASSEGQGYGYTF. The CDR3 DNA reads as TGTGCCAGCAGTGAGGGACAGGGATATGGCTACACCTTC.